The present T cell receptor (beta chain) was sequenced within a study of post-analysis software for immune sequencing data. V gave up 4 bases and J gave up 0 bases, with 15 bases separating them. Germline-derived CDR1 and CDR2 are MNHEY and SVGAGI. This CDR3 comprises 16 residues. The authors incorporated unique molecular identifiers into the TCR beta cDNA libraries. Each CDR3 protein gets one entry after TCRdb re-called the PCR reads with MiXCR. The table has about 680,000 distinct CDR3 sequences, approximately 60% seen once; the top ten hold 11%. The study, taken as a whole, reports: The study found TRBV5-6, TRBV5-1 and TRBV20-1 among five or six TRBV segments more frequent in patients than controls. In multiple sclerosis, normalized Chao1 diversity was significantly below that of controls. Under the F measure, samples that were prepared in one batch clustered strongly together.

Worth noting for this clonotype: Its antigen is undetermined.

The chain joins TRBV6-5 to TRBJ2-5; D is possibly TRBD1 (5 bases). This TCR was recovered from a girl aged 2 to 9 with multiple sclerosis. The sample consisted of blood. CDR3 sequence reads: CASSSPIPGHQETQYF. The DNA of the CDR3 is TGTGCCAGCAGTTCCCCGATACCAGGGCACCAAGAGACCCAGTACTTC.